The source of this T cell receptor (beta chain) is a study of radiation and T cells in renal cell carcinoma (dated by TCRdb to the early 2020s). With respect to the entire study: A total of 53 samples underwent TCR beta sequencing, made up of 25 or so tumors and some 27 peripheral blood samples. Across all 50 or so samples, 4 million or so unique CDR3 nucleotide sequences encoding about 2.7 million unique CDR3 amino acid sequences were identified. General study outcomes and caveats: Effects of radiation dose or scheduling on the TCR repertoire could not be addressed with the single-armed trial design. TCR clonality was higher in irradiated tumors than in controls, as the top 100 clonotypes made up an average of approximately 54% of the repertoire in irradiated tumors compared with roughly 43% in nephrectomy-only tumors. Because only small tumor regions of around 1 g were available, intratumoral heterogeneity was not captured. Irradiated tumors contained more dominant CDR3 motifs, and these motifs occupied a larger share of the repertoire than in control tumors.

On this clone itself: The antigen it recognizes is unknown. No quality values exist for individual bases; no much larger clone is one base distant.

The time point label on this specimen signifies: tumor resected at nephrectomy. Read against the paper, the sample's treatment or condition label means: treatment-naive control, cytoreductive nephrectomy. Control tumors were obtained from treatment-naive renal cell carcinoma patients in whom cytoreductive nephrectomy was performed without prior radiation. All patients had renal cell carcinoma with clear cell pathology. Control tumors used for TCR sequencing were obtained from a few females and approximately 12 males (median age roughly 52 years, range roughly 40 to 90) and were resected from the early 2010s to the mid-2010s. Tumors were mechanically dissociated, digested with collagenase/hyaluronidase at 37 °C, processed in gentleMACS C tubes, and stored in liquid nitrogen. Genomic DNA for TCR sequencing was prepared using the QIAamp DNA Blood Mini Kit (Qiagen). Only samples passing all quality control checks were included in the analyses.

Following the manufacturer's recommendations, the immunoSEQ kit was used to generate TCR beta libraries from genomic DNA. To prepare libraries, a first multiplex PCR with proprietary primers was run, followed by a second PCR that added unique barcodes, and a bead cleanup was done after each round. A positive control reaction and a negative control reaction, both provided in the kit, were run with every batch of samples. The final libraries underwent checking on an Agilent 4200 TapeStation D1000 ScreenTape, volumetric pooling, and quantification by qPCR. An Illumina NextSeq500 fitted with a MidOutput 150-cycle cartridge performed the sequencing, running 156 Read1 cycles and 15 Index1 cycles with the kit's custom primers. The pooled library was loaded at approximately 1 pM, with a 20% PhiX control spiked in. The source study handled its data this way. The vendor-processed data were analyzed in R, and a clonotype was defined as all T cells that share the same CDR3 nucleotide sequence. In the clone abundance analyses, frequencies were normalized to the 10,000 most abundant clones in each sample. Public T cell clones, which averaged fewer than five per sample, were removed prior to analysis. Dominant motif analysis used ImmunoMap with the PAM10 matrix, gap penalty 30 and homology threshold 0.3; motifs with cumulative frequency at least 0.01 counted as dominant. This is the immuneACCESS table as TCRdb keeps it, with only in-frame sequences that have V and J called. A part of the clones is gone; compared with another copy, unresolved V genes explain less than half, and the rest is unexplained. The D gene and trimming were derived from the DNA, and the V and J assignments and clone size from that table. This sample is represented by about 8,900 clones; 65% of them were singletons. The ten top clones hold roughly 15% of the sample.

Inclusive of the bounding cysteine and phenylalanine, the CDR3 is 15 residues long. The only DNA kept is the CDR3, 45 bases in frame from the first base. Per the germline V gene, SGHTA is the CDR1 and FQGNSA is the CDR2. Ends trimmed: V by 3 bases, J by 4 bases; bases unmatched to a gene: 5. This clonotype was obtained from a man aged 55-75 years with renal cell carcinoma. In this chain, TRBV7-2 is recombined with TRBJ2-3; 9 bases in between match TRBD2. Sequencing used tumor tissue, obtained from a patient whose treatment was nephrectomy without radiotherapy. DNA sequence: TGTGCCAGCAGCTTCCGGCGGGGGGGCTCAGATACGCAGTATTTT. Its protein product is CASSFRRGGSDTQYF. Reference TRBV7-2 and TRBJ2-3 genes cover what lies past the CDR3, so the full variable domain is GAGVSQSPSNKVTEKGKDVELRCDPISGHTALYWYRQSLGQGLEFLIYFQGNSAPDKSGLPSDRFSAERTGGSVSTLTIQRTQQEDSAVYLCASSFRRGGSDTQYFGPGTRLTVL.